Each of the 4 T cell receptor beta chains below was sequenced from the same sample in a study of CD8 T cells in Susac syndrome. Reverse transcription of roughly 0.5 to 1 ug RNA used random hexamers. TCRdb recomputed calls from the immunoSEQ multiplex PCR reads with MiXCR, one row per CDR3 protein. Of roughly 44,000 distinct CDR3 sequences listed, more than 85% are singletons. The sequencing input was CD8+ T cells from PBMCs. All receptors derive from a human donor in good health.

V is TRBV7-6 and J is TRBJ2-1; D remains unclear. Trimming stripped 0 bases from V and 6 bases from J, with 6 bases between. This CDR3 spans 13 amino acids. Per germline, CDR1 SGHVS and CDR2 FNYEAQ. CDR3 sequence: CASSLAQGNEQFF. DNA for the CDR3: TGTGCCAGCAGCTTAGCGCAAGGCAATGAGCAGTTCTTC.

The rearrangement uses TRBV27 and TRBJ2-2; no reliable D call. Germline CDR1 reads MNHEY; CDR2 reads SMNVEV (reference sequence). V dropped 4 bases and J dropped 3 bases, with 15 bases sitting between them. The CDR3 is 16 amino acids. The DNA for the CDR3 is TGTGCCAGCAGTTCAACCTACGGCCCTGACACCGGGGAGCTGTTTTTT. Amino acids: CASSSTYGPDTGELFF.

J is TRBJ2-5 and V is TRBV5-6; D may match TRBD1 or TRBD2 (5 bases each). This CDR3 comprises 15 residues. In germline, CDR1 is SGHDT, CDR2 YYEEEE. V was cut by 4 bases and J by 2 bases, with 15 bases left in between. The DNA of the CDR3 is TGTGCCAGCAGCGACCGGGACCAGCAGCAAGAGACCCAGTACTTC. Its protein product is CASSDRDQQQETQYF.

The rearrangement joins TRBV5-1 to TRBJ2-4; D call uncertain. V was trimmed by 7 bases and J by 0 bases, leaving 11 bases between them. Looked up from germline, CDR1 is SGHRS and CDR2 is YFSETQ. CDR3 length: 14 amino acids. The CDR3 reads CASSPDLAKNIQYF. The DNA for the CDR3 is TGCGCCAGCTCCCCCGACTTAGCCAAAAACATTCAGTACTTC.